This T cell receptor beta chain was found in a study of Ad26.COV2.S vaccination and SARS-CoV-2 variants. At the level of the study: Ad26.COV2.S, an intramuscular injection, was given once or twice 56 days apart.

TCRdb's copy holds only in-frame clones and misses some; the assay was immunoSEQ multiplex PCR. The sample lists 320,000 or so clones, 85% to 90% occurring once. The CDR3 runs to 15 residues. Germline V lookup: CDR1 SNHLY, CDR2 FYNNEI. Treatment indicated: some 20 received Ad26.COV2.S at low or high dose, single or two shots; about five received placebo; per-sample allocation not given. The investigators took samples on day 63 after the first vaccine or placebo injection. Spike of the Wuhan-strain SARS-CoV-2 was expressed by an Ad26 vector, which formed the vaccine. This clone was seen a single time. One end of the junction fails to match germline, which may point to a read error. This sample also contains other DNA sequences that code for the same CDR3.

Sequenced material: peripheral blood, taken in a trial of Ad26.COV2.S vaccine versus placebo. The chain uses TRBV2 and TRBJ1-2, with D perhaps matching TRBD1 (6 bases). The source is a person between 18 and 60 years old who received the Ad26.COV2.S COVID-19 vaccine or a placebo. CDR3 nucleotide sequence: TGCGCCAGCAAATCCGACAGGATGTCTAACTATGGCTACACCTTC. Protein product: CASKSDRMSNYGYTF.